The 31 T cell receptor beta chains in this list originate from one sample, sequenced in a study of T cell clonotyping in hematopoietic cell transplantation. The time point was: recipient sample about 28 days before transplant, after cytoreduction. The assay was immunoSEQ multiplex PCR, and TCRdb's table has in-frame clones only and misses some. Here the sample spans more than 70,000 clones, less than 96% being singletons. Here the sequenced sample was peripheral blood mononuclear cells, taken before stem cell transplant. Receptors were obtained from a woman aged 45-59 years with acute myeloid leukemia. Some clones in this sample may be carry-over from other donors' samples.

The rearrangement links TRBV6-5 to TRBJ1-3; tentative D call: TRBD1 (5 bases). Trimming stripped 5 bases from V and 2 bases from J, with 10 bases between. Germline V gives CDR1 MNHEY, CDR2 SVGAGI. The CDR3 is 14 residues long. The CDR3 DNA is TGTGCCAGCAGTGCGACAGTTACTGGAAACACCATATATTTT. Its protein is CASSATVTGNTIYF.

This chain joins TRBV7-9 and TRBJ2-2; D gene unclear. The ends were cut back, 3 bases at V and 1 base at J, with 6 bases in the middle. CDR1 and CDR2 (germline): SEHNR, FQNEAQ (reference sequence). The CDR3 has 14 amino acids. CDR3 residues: CASSFQRNTGELFF. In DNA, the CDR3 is TGTGCCAGCAGCTTCCAGCGGAACACCGGGGAGCTGTTTTTT.

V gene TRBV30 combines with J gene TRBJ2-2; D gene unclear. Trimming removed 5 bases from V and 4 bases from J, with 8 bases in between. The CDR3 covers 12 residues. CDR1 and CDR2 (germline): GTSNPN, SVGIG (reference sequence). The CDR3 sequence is CAWGRGTGELFF. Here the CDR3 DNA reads TGTGCCTGGGGACGAGGCACCGGGGAGCTGTTTTTT.

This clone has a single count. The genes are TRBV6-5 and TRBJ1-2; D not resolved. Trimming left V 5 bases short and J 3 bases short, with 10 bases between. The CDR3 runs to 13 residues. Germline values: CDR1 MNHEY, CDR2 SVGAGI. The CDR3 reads CASSPDGHYGYTF. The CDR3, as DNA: TGTGCCAGCAGTCCCGACGGACACTATGGCTACACCTTC.

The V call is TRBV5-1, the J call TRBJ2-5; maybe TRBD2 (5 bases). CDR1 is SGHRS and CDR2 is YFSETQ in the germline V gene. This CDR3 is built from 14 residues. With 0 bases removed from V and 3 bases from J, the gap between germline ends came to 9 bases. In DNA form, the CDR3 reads TGCGCCAGCAGCTTGGGAGGGTACGAAGAGACCCAGTACTTC. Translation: CASSLGGYEETQYF.

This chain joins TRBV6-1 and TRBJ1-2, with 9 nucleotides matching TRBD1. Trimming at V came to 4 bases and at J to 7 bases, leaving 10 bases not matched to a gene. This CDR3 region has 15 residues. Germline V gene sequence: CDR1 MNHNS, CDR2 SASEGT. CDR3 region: CASSGSGTGLRGYTF. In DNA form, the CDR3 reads TGTGCCAGCAGTGGATCCGGGACAGGGTTGCGTGGCTACACCTTC.

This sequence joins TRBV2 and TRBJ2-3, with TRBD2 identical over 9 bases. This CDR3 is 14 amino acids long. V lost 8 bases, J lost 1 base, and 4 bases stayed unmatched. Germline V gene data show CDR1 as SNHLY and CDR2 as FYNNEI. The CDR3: CASWQRGGTDTQYF. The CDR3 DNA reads TGTGCCAGCTGGCAGCGGGGGGGCACAGATACGCAGTATTTT.

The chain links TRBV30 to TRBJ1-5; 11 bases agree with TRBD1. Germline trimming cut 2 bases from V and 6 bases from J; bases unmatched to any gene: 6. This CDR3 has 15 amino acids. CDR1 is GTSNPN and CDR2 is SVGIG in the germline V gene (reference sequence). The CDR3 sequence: CAWSPGTGGIQPQHF. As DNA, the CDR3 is TGTGCCTGGAGTCCCGGGACAGGGGGGATTCAGCCCCAGCATTTT. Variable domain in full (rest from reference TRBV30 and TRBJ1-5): SQTIHQWPATLVQPVGSPLSLECTVEGTSNPNLYWYRQAAGRGLQLLFYSVGIGQISSEVPQNLSASRPQDRQFILSSKKLLLSDSGFYLCAWSPGTGGIQPQHFGDGTRLSIL.

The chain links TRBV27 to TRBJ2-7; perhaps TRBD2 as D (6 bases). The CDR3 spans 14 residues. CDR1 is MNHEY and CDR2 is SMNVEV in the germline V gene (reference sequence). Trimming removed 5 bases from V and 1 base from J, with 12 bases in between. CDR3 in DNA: TGTGCCAGCAGTAGCGGGCCACAATCCTACGAGCAGTACTTC. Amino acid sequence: CASSSGPQSYEQYF.

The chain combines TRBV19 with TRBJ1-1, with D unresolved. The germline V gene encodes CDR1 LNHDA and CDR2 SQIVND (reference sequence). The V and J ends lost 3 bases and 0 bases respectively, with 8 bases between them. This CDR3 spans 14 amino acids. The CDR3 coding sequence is TGTGCCAGTAGTATTGGTCAGTTGAACACTGAAGCTTTCTTT. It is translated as CASSIGQLNTEAFF.

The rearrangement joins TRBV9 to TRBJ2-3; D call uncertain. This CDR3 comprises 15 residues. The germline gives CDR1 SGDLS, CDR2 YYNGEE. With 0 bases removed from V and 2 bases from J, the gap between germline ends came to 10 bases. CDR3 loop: CASSVDGPNTDTQYF. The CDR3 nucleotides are TGTGCCAGCAGCGTAGACGGACCCAACACAGATACGCAGTATTTT.

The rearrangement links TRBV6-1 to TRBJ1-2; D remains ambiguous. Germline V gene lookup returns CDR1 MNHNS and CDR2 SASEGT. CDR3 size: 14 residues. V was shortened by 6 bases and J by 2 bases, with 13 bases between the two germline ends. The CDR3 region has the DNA TGTGCCAGCAGGATGATACACGGAAACTATGGCTACACCTTC. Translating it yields CASRMIHGNYGYTF.

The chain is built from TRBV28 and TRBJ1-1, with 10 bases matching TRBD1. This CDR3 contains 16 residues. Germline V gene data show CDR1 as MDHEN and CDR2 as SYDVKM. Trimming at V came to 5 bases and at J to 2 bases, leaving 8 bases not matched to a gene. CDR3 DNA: TGTGCCAGCAGTCCCGGGACAGGGGTTGTAAACACTGAAGCTTTCTTT. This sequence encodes CASSPGTGVVNTEAFF.

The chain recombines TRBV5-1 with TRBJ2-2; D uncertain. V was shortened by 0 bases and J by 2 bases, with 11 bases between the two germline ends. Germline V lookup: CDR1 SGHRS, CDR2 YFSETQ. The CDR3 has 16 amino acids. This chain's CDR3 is CASSLVETRNTGELFF. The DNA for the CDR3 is TGCGCCAGCAGCTTGGTGGAAACCCGAAACACCGGGGAGCTGTTTTTT.

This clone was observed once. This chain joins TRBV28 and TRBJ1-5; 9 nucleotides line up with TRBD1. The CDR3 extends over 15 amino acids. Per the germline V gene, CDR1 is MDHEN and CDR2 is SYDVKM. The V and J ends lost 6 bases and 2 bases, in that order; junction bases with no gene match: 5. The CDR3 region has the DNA TGTGCCAGCAGGCCACAGGGGGCCCGCAATCAGCCCCAGCATTTT. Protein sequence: CASRPQGARNQPQHF.

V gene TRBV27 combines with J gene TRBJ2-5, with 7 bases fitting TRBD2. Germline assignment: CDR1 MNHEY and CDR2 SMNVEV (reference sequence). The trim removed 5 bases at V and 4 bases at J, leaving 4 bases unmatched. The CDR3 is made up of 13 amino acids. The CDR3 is CASSPLAPETQYF. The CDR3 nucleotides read TGTGCCAGCAGTCCACTAGCGCCAGAGACCCAGTACTTC.

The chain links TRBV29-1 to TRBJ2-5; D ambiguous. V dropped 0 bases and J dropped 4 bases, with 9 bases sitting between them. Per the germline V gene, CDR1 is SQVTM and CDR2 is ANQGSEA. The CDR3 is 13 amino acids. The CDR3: CSVEERQRETQYF. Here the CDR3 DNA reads TGCAGCGTTGAAGAACGCCAAAGAGAGACCCAGTACTTC.

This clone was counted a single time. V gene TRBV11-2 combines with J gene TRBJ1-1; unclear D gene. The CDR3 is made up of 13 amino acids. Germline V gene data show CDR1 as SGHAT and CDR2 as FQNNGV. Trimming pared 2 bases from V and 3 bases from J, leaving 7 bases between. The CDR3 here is CASSLFTDTEAFF. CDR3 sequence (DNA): TGTGCCAGCAGCTTATTCACAGACACTGAAGCTTTCTTT. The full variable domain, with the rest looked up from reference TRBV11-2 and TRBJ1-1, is EAGVAQSPRYKIIEKRQSVAFWCNPISGHATLYWYQQILGQGPKLLIQFQNNGVVDDSQLPKDRFSAERLKGVDSTLKIQPAKLEDSAVYLCASSLFTDTEAFFGQGTRLTVV.

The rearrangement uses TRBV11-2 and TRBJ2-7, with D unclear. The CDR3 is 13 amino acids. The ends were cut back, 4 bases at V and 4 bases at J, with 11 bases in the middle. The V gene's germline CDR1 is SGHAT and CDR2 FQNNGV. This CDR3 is CASSSNGVYEQYF. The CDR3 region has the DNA TGTGCCAGCAGCTCCAATGGGGTATACGAGCAGTACTTC.

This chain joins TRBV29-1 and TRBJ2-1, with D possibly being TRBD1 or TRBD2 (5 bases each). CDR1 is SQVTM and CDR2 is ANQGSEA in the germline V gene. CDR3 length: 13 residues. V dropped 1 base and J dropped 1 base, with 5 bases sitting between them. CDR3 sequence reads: CSVEGGSYNEQFF. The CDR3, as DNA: TGCAGCGTTGAAGGGGGGTCCTACAATGAGCAGTTCTTC.

This CDR3 is CASSLADGEGSPRYF. Here the CDR3 DNA reads TGCGCCAGCAGCTTGGCTGACGGGGAGGGGAGTCCGAGGTACTTC. The genes are TRBV5-1 and TRBJ2-7; 7 positions match TRBD2. V dropped 0 bases and J dropped 12; count of bases not matched to a gene: 15. This CDR3 is built from 15 residues. In germline, CDR1 is SGHRS, CDR2 YFSETQ.

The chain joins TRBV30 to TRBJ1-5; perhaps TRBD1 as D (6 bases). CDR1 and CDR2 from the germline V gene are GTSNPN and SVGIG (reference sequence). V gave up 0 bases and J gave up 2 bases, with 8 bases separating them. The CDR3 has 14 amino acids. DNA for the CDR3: TGTGCCTGGAGTGTGGACAGTCGCAATCAGCCCCAGCATTTT. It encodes CAWSVDSRNQPQHF.

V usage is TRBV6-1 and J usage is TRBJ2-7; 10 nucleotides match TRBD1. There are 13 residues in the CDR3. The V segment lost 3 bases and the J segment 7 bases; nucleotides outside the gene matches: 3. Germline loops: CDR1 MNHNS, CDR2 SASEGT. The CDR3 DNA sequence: TGTGCCAGCAGTGATATGGACAGGGGGGAGCAGTACTTC. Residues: CASSDMDRGEQYF.

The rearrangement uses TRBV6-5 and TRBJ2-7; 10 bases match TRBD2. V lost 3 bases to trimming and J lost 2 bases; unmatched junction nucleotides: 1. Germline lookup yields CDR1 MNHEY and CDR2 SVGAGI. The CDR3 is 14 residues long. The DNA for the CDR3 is TGTGCCAGCAGTTATAGCGGGGGGACCTACGAGCAGTACTTC. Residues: CASSYSGGTYEQYF.

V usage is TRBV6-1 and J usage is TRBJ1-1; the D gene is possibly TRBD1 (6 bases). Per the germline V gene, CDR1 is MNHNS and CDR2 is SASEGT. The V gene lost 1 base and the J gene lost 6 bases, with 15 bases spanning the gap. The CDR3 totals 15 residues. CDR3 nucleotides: TGTGCCAGCAGTGAAGGATACACAGGGTGGCCTGAAGCTTTCTTT. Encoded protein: CASSEGYTGWPEAFF.

The CDR3 DNA is TGTGCCAGCAGCTTAGGGATGGGAAACACCATATATTTT. Its translation: CASSLGMGNTIYF. The gene calls are TRBV7-3 and TRBJ1-3; no reliable D call. This CDR3 has 13 residues. Trimming took 2 bases from V and 4 from J, leaving 6 bases between them. Germline-derived CDR1 and CDR2 are SGHTA and FQGTGA.

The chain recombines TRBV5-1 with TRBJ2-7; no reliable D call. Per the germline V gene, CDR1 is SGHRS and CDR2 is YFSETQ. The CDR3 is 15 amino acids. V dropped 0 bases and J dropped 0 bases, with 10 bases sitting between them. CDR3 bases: TGCGCCAGCAGCTTGGCTCCTTCCTTCTCCTACGAGCAGTACTTC. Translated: CASSLAPSFSYEQYF.

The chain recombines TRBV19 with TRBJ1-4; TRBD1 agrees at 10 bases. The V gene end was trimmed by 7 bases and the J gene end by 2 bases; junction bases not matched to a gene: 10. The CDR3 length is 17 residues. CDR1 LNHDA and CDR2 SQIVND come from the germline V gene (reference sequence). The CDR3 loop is CASTDRGIVVTNEKLFF. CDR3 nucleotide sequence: TGTGCCAGTACGGACAGGGGGATCGTGGTTACTAATGAAAAACTGTTTTTT.

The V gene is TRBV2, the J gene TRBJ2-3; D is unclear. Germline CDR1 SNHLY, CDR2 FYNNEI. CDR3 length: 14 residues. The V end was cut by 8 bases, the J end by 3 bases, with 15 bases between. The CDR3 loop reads CASCLISETDTQYF. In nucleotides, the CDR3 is TGTGCCAGCTGTTTGATATCAGAAACAGATACGCAGTATTTT.

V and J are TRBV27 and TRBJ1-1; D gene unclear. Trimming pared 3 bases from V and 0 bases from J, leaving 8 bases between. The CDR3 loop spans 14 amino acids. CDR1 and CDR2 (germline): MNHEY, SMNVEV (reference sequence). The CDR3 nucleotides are TGTGCCAGCAGTTTCGGGAAGATGAACACTGAAGCTTTCTTT. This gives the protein CASSFGKMNTEAFF.

The CDR3: CASSSPGGPTNEKLFF. The CDR3 region has the DNA TGTGCCAGCAGTTCCCCCGGGGGGCCGACTAATGAAAAACTGTTTTTT. The chain joins TRBV28 to TRBJ1-4, with a weak D call TRBD1 (6 bases). Per the germline V gene, CDR1 is MDHEN and CDR2 is SYDVKM. CDR3 length equals 16 residues. Between the trimmed V and J ends, which lost 4 bases and 2 bases, there was a span of 14 bases.